Listed here is a single TCR beta chain. Its target is unknown. Clones were read by immunoSEQ multiplex PCR, and TCRdb kept only the in-frame ones, dropping some. The profile shows 150,000 or so clones, approximately 92% of them singletons. Germline V gives CDR1 SGHRS, CDR2 YFSETQ. Losses at the gene ends were 5 bases for V and 4 bases for J; bases not matched to a gene: 10. This CDR3 is built from 15 residues. This sample is part of a study of T cell responses to AZD1222 COVID-19 vaccine. Study-level findings and limits: In a largely white British group with more females than males, clonal diversity was possibly underestimated. Repertoires were obtained only post-peak T cell response. In the spike-specific TCR repertoire, nearly half reportedly target unmutated variant regions.

The receptor's source is an adult in good health. The rearrangement uses TRBV5-1 and TRBJ1-2; TRBD1 agrees at 8 bases. The specimen comprised peripheral blood, sampled on day 0 of AZD1222 vaccination. CDR3 DNA: TGCGCCAGCAGACCCGGACAGGGCGTTACCTATGGCTACACCTTC. Translated, it gives CASRPGQGVTYGYTF.